The 27 T cell receptor beta chains given below trace back to one sample, sequenced in a study of T-cell reconstitution after alpha-beta-depleted transplantation in children. Unique molecular identifiers were incorporated into the prepared TCRbeta library. One entry per CDR3 protein results from TCRdb running MiXCR on the PCR reads. The data show approximately 110,000 distinct CDR3 sequences, about 9.3% seen once. Sequencing used PBMCs, obtained before TCRalphabeta/CD19-depleted stem cell transplant. Every receptor here comes from a boy between 2 and 15 years old with acute lymphoblastic leukemia, due to receive a stem cell transplant.

This clonotype was observed at least ten times. V gene TRBV6-2 or TRBV6-3 combines with J gene TRBJ1-1, with D unclear. The V and J ends lost 4 bases and 1 base respectively, with 10 bases between them. This CDR3 spans 14 amino acids. The germline V gene encodes CDR1 MNHEY and CDR2 SVGEGT. The CDR3 bases are TGTGCCAGCAGTTGGGTAGGGAGGAACACTGAAGCTTTCTTT. This encodes CASSWVGRNTEAFF.

As concerns this clonotype: Without the conserved terminal phenylalanine or tryptophan, this CDR3 likely stems from a read error. The rearrangement joins TRBV29-1 to TRBJ1-2; D ambiguous. V was cut by 4 bases and J by 6 bases, with 12 bases left in between. Germline CDR1 and CDR2: SQVTM and ANQGSEA. This CDR3 has 12 amino acids. The DNA of the CDR3 is TGCAGCGTTGCCGCGGCCTGGGATGGCTACACCCTC. It yields the protein CSVAAAWDGYTL.

The rearrangement uses TRBV10-3 and TRBJ2-1, with a tentative D call TRBD2 (6 bases). The V end was cut by 5 bases, the J end by 6 bases, with 17 bases between. There are 15 residues in the CDR3. Germline values: CDR1 ENHRY, CDR2 SYGVKD. The CDR3 reads CAISPGTGPTNEQFF. CDR3 nucleotides: TGTGCCATCAGTCCCGGGACTGGACCAACCAATGAGCAGTTCTTC.

In this sample, this clonotype turned up a few times. The genes are TRBV5-1 and TRBJ1-5; D uncertain. The length of the CDR3 is 12 residues. Germline loops: CDR1 SGHRS, CDR2 YFSETQ. V was pared by 7 bases and J by 7 bases, with 12 bases between. Here the CDR3 DNA reads TGCGCCAGCCGCTACCTGGACCAGCCCCAGCATTTT. Translation: CASRYLDQPQHF. The full variable domain, its missing parts supplied by reference TRBV5-1 and TRBJ1-5, is KAGVTQTPRYLIKTRGQQVTLSCSPISGHRSVSWYQQTPGQGLQFLFEYFSETQRNKGNFPGRFSGRQFSNSRSEMNVSTLELGDSALYLCASRYLDQPQHFGDGTRLSIL.

This clonotype occurred many times. The V call is TRBV27, the J call TRBJ1-5, with D unclear. The germline V and J ends were trimmed by 8 bases and 6 bases, with 14 bases remaining between them. CDR3 length: 13 residues. CDR1 is MNHEY, CDR2 SMNVEV, per germline (reference sequence). The CDR3 DNA sequence: TGTGCCAGCGGTCGTGGGATAGGTCAGCCCCAGCATTTT. Protein sequence: CASGRGIGQPQHF.

This clonotype has ten or more counts. The chain uses TRBV7-2 and TRBJ2-6; TRBD2 matches at 14 bases. This CDR3 contains 19 residues. Germline V gives CDR1 SGHTA, CDR2 FQGNSA. Germline trimming cut 2 bases from V and 4 bases from J; bases unmatched to any gene: 7. The CDR3 coding sequence is TGTGCCAGCAGCTTATTCCGACTAGCGGGAGGGATAGGGGCCAACGTCCTGACTTTC. Translating it yields CASSLFRLAGGIGANVLTF.

Many counts were recorded for this clonotype. The chain recombines TRBV12-3 or TRBV12-4 with TRBJ2-1; 7 bases are a match to TRBD1. The CDR3 contains 15 residues. J gave up 3 bases and V 4 bases, and 6 bases lay outside the gene matches. This CDR3 is CASSWDRKSYNEQFF. As DNA, the CDR3 is TGTGCCAGCAGTTGGGACAGAAAAAGCTACAATGAGCAGTTCTTC.

This clonotype has a count of ten or more. The V call is TRBV20-1, the J call TRBJ2-5, with a weak D call TRBD2 (6 bases). This CDR3 comprises 14 residues. The germline V gene encodes CDR1 DFQATT and CDR2 SNEGSKA (reference sequence). Deletions cut 2 bases from V and 4 bases from J, with 14 bases between. CDR3 nucleotides: TGCAGTGCTAGATCGGGGGACCTCCGAGAGACCCAGTACTTC. This sequence encodes CSARSGDLRETQYF.

J is TRBJ2-7 and V is TRBV3-1; the D call may be TRBD1 or TRBD2 (5 bases each). Trimming shortened V by 2 bases and J by 5 bases, and 10 bases separated the two germline ends. The length of the CDR3 is 13 residues. From germline, CDR1 is LGHDT and CDR2 YNNKEL (reference sequence). The CDR3 DNA is TGTGCCAGCAGCCAACGCAGGGAGAACGAGCAGTACTTC. Protein: CASSQRRENEQYF.

V gene TRBV4-1 combines with J gene TRBJ2-7; 11 positions match TRBD1. Trimming removed 2 bases from V and 6 bases from J; junction bases left unmatched: 6. Germline V gives CDR1 MGHRA, CDR2 YSYEKL. The CDR3 extends over 15 amino acids. The CDR3 DNA sequence: TGCGCCAGCAGCCAATACCCGGGACAGGGGGTCGAGCAGTACTTC. It encodes CASSQYPGQGVEQYF.

Only a few counts were recorded for this clonotype. The chain couples TRBV28 to TRBJ2-1, with D perhaps matching TRBD1 or TRBD2 (5 bases each). The CDR3 consists of 14 residues. Trimming removed 5 bases from V and 6 bases from J, with 14 bases in between. In germline, CDR1 is MDHEN, CDR2 SYDVKM. The DNA of the CDR3 is TGTGCCAGCAGTCCCCCTCGGGGCAGCAATGAGCAGTTCTTC. This encodes CASSPPRGSNEQFF.

This clonotype appeared a few times. The gene calls are TRBV7-2 and TRBJ1-3; 7 bases fit TRBD1. Germline V gene sequence: CDR1 SGHTA, CDR2 FQGNSA. J was trimmed by 0 bases and V by 5 bases; bases with no gene match: 19. The CDR3 is 20 residues long. Here the CDR3 DNA reads TGTGCCAGCAGCCCCCATCGAGAGACAGGGTGGTCCCCCTCTGGAAACACCATATATTTT. Amino acid sequence: CASSPHRETGWSPSGNTIYF.

This clonotype was seen many times. The J gene is TRBJ2-7, the V gene TRBV20-1, with D hard to call. CDR1 is DFQATT, CDR2 SNEGSKA, per germline (reference sequence). The CDR3 totals 14 residues. V lost 3 bases and J 3 bases, leaving 15 bases between the germline ends. CDR3 nucleotides: TGCAGTGCTAGCTTAGTATTGAACCACTACGAGCAGTACTTC. This gives the protein CSASLVLNHYEQYF.

This clonotype showed up many times. This CDR3 reads CASSLGSVGLIEAFF. The CDR3 region has the DNA TGTGCCAGCAGTTTGGGTTCGGTCGGATTAATTGAAGCTTTCTTT. V usage is TRBV12-3 or TRBV12-4 and J usage is TRBJ1-1; no definite D call. V was cut by 3 bases and J by 7 bases, with 18 bases left in between. This CDR3 spans 15 amino acids.

This rearrangement joins TRBV6-5 to TRBJ2-3; D possibly corresponds to TRBD2 (5 bases). Germline V gene data show CDR1 as MNHEY and CDR2 as SVGAGI. The CDR3 loop spans 14 amino acids. V was cut by 2 bases and J by 1 base, with 7 bases left in between. The CDR3 coding sequence is TGTGCCAGCAGTTACGGACTTGGCACAGATACGCAGTATTTT. Translated: CASSYGLGTDTQYF.

This clonotype showed up many times. V is TRBV5-4 and J is TRBJ2-3; D possibly corresponds to TRBD2 (5 bases). V dropped 3 bases and J dropped 2 bases, with 13 bases sitting between them. Germline V gene sequence: CDR1 SGHNT, CDR2 YYREEE (reference sequence). This CDR3 has 15 residues. CDR3 in amino acids: CASSSRAVATDTQYF. CDR3 nucleotide sequence: TGTGCCAGCAGCTCGAGGGCTGTAGCCACAGATACGCAGTATTTT.

The chain uses TRBV20-1 and TRBJ2-1; D perhaps matches TRBD2 (5 bases). CDR1 is DFQATT, CDR2 SNEGSKA, per germline (reference sequence). The V gene lost 0 bases and the J gene lost 5 bases, with 14 bases spanning the gap. The CDR3 spans 15 residues. As DNA, the CDR3 is TGCAGTGCTAGAGATCGGCAGCGGAACCACAATGAGCAGTTCTTC. Translation gives CSARDRQRNHNEQFF.

V and J are TRBV28 and TRBJ2-7; 9 nucleotides align to TRBD2. The CDR3 extends over 14 amino acids. CDR1 and CDR2 from the germline V gene are MDHEN and SYDVKM. Trimming removed 6 bases from V and 9 bases from J; junction bases left unmatched: 12. This CDR3 reads CASSTDSGRGMQYF. For the CDR3, the DNA is TGTGCCAGCAGCACTGATAGCGGGAGAGGGATGCAGTACTTC.

This clonotype showed up just a few times. The chain is built from TRBV29-1 and TRBJ2-7; 10 nucleotides agree with TRBD2. CDR1 SQVTM and CDR2 ANQGSEA come from the germline V gene. The ends lost 7 bases at V and 7 bases at J; junction bases unmatched: 10. This CDR3 spans 13 amino acids. CDR3 in amino acids: CSAGLAGVGEQYF. The DNA for the CDR3 is TGCAGCGCCGGCCTAGCGGGAGTGGGGGAGCAGTACTTC.

The chain carries TRBV24-1 and TRBJ2-1, with 9 nucleotides matching TRBD2. Germline V gene lookup returns CDR1 KGHDR and CDR2 SFDVKD. This CDR3 is built from 16 residues. After removal of 3 bases from V and 9 bases from J, the junction contained 11 bases not matched to a gene. The chain's CDR3 is CATSDPIAGVLGEQFF. In DNA, the CDR3 is TGTGCCACCAGTGATCCCATAGCGGGAGTCCTCGGTGAGCAGTTCTTC.

This clonotype was detected many times. V usage is TRBV5-1 and J usage is TRBJ2-5; 8 bases fit TRBD2. Germline lookup yields CDR1 SGHRS and CDR2 YFSETQ. CDR3 size: 15 residues. Losses at the gene ends were 5 bases for V and 3 bases for J; bases not matched to a gene: 9. Here the CDR3 DNA reads TGCGCCAGCAGTTCCCGAGTTAGCGGGAAAGAGACCCAGTACTTC. Translating gives CASSSRVSGKETQYF.

This clonotype has ten or more counts. The V and J genes are TRBV6-1 and TRBJ2-1; maybe TRBD2 (6 bases). Germline CDR1 is MNHNS and CDR2 is SASEGT. The CDR3 has 15 amino acids. Deletions cut 4 bases from V and 7 bases from J, with 17 bases between. CDR3 bases: TGTGCCAGCAGTGCCCGGGAGAATCCGGGAAATGAGCAGTTCTTC. Translating gives CASSARENPGNEQFF.

This clonotype showed up many times. The rearrangement joins TRBV7-2 to TRBJ2-3; TRBD2 might be the D (5 bases). Germline loops: CDR1 SGHTA, CDR2 FQGNSA. V was pared by 3 bases and J by 3 bases, with 13 bases between. CDR3 length: 15 amino acids. The CDR3, as DNA: TGTGCCAGCAGCTTTAGGCGGGTACGGACAGATACGCAGTATTTT. Translating gives CASSFRRVRTDTQYF.

This clonotype was seen more than once but under ten times. The V and J genes are TRBV18 and TRBJ2-2; the match to TRBD1 covers 10 bases. Germline CDR1 and CDR2: KGHSH and LQKENI. The length of the CDR3 is 16 residues. Trimming took 4 bases from V and 3 from J; bases not matched to a gene: 5. The CDR3 DNA reads as TGTGCCAGCTCACGCTACGGGACAGGGGACACCGGGGAGCTGTTTTTT. Its translation: CASSRYGTGDTGELFF. The full variable domain, rest sourced from reference TRBV18 and TRBJ2-2, is NAGVMQNPRHLVRRRGQEARLRCSPMKGHSHVYWYRQLPEEGLKFMVYLQKENIIDESGMPKERFSAEFPKEGPSILRIQQVVRGDSAAYFCASSRYGTGDTGELFFGEGSRLTVL.

This clonotype was recorded many times. The rearrangement uses TRBV20-1 and TRBJ2-2; no clear D. The V gene's germline CDR1 is DFQATT and CDR2 SNEGSKA (reference sequence). This CDR3 is 12 amino acids long. V lost 3 bases, J lost 4 bases, and 6 bases lay in between. The CDR3 region is CSARSGTGELFF. CDR3 bases: TGCAGTGCTAGGTCTGGCACCGGGGAGCTGTTTTTT.

This clonotype was picked up many times. The rearrangement uses TRBV10-3 and TRBJ2-1; the D is unclear. Germline assignment: CDR1 ENHRY and CDR2 SYGVKD. Trimming took 2 bases from V and 3 from J, leaving 8 bases between them. CDR3 size: 14 residues. The CDR3: CAISERADYNEQFF. The CDR3 coding sequence is TGTGCCATCAGTGAGCGGGCCGACTACAATGAGCAGTTCTTC.

At least ten counts were recorded for this clonotype. This chain links TRBV2 with TRBJ1-2; 7 bases align to TRBD1. Germline trimming cut 5 bases from V and 5 bases from J; bases unmatched to any gene: 11. This CDR3 is built from 15 residues. Germline V gives CDR1 SNHLY, CDR2 FYNNEI. The CDR3: CASSSLTGQTYGYTF. The CDR3 DNA reads as TGTGCCAGCAGTTCCCTTACGGGACAGACGTATGGCTACACCTTC.